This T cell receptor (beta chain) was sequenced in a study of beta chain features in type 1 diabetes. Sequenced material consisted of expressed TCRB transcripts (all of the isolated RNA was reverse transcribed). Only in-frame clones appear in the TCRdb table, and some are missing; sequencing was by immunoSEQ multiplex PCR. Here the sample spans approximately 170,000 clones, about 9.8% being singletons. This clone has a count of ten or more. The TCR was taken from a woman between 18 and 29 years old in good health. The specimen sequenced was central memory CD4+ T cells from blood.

DNA for the CDR3: TGTGCCAGCAGCGTTTTGGGCAACGTAGACATTCAGTACTTC. It codes for CASSVLGNVDIQYF. This chain uses TRBV9 with TRBJ2-4; no clear D gene. The CDR3 covers 14 residues. Germline CDR1 SGDLS, CDR2 YYNGEE. Trimming stripped 2 bases from V and 8 bases from J, with 14 bases between.